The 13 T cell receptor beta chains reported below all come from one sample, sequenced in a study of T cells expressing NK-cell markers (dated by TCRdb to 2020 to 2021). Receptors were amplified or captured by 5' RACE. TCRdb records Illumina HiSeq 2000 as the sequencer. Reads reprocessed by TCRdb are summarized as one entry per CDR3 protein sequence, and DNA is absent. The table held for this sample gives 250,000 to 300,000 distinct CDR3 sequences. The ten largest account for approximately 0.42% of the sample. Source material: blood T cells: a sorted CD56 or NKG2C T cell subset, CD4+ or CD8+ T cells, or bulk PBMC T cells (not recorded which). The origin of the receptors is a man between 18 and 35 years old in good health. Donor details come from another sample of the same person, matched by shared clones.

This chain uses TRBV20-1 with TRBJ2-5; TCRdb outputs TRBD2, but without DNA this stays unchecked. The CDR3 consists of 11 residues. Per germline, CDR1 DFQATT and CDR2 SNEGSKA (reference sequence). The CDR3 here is CSAPSVETQYF.

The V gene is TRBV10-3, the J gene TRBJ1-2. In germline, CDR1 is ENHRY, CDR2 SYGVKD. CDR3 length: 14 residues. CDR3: CAIKMIERNYGYTF.

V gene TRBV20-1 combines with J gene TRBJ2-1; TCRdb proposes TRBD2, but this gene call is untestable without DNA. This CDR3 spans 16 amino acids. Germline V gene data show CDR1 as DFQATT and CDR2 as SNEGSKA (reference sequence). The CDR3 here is CSARAGLAEPYNEQFF.

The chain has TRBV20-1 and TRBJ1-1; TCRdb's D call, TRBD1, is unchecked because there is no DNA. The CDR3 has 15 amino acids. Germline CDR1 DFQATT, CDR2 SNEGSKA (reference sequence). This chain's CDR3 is CSAHRDSFLNTEAFF.

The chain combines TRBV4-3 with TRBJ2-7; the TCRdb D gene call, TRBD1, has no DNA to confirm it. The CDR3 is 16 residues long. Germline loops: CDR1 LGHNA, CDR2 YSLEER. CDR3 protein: CASSTQLGQGPYEQYF.

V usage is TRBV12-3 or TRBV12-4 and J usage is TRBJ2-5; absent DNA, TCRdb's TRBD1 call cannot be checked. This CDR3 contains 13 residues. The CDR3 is CASSARVRETQYF.

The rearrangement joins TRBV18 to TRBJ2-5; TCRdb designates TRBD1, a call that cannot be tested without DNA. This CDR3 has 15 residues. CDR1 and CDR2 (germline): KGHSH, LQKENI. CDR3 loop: CASPYRVRTRKTQYF.

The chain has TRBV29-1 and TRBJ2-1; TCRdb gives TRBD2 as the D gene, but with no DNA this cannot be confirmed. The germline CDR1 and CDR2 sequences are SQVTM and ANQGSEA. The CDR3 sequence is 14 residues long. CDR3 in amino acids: CSVVRGDIYNEQFF.

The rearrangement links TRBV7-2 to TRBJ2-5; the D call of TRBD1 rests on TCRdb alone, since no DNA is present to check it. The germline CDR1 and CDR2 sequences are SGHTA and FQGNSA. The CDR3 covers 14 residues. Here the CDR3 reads CASSLNPTVETQYF.

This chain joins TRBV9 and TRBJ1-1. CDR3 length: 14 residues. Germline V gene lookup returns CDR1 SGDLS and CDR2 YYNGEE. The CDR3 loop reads CASSVVGLVTEAFF.

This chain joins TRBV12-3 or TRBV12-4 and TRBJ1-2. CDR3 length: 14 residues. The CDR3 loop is CASSLASTNYGYTF.

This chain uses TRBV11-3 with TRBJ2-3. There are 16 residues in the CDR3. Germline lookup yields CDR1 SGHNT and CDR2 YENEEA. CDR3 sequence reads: CASSLAVGIDTDTQYF.

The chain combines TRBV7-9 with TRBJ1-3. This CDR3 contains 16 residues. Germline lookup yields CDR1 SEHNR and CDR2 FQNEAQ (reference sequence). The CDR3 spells CASKPRYGISGNTIYF.